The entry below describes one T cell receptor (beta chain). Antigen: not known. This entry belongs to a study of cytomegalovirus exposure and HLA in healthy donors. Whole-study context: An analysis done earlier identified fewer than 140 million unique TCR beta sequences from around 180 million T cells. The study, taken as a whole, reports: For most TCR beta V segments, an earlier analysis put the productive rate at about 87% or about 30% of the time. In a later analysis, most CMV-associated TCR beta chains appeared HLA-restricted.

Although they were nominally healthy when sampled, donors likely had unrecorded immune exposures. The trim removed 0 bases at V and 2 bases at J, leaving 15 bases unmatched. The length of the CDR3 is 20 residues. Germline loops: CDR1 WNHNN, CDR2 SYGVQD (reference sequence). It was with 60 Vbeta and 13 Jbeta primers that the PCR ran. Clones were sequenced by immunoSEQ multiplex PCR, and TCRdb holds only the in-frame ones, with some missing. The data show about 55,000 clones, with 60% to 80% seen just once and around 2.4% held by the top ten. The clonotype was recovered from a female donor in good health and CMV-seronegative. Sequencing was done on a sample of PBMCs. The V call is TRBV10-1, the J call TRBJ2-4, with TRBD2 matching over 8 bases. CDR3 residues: CASSESIWDGGGNSKNIQYF. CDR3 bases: TGCGCCAGCAGTGAGTCGATCTGGGACGGGGGGGGAAATTCCAAAAACATTCAGTACTTC.